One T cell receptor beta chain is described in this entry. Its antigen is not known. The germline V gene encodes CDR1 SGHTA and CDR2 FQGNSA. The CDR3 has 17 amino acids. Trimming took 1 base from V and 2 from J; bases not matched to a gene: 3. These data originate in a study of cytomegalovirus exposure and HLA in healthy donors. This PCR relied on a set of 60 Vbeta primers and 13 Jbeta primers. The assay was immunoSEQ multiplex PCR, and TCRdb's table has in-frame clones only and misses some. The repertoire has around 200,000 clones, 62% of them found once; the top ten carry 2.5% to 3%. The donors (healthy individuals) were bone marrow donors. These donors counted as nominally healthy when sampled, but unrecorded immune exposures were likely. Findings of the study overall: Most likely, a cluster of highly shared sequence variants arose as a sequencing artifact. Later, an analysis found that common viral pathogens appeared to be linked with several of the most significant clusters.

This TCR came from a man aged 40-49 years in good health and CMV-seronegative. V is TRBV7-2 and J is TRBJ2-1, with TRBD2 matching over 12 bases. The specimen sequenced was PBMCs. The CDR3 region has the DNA TGTGCCAGCAGCTTAGATTGGACTAGCGGGACCTACAATGAGCAGTTCTTC. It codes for CASSLDWTSGTYNEQFF. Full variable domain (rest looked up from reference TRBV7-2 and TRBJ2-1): GAGVSQSPSNKVTEKGKDVELRCDPISGHTALYWYRQSLGQGLEFLIYFQGNSAPDKSGLPSDRFSAERTGGSVSTLTIQRTQQEDSAVYLCASSLDWTSGTYNEQFFGPGTRLTVL.